These 21 T cell receptor beta chains were all obtained from the same sample, sequenced in a study of T-cell memory formation after mild COVID-19. TCRdb reprocessed the 5' RACE reads via MiXCR and lists one record per CDR3 protein. The sample lists under 35,000 distinct CDR3 sequences, roughly a sixth seen once, with 1.4% in the top ten. Sequenced sample: PBMCs or a T cell subset sorted from them (not recorded which). These receptors all come from an adult who had mild COVID-19 (a few samples of this study predate the infection). Cell type and time point are not known.

The J gene is TRBJ2-7, the V gene TRBV28; weak D call: TRBD2 (6 bases). V was pared by 1 base and J by 3 bases, with 13 bases between. Germline assignment: CDR1 MDHEN and CDR2 SYDVKM. The CDR3 has 15 residues. The CDR3 DNA reads TGTGCCAGCAGTTTATTGCGGGGAGAGGGCTACGAGCAGTACTTC. This sequence encodes CASSLLRGEGYEQYF.

The chain recombines TRBV18 with TRBJ2-7; tentative D call: TRBD1 (5 bases). Trimming removed 2 bases from V and 3 bases from J, with 20 bases in between. This CDR3 is built from 17 residues. Germline assignment: CDR1 KGHSH and CDR2 LQKENI. CDR3 loop: CASSPKPTQGGSYEQYF. The DNA for the CDR3 is TGTGCCAGCTCACCAAAGCCCACGCAGGGCGGAAGCTACGAGCAGTACTTC.

The sample holds many counts of this clonotype. The V gene is TRBV25-1, the J gene TRBJ2-3; no clear D gene. The CDR3 is made up of 11 amino acids. Germline lookup yields CDR1 MGHDK and CDR2 SYGVNS. Trimming shortened V by 7 bases and J by 5 bases, and 7 bases separated the two germline ends. This CDR3 reads CASKVGDTQYF. The CDR3 DNA is TGTGCCAGCAAAGTGGGAGATACGCAGTATTTT.

This clonotype has just a few counts. The chain links TRBV11-2 to TRBJ2-5; D gene uncertain. The germline gives CDR1 SGHAT, CDR2 FQNNGV. Trimming removed 5 bases from V and 2 bases from J, with 12 bases in between. The CDR3 has 14 residues. As DNA, the CDR3 is TGTGCCAGCAGCCTAGGTGGGCGTCAAGAGACCCAGTACTTC. It codes for CASSLGGRQETQYF.

This clonotype occurred many times. V gene TRBV5-1 combines with J gene TRBJ1-1; D is possibly TRBD1 (6 bases). V was clipped by 2 bases and J by 4 bases, with 15 bases between them. Per germline, CDR1 SGHRS and CDR2 YFSETQ. The CDR3 is 15 residues long. CDR3 nucleotides: TGCGCCAGCAGCTTACAGGACAGATCAACCACTGAAGCTTTCTTT. Its protein is CASSLQDRSTTEAFF. Filled out from reference TRBV5-1 and TRBJ1-1, the complete variable domain reads KAGVTQTPRYLIKTRGQQVTLSCSPISGHRSVSWYQQTPGQGLQFLFEYFSETQRNKGNFPGRFSGRQFSNSRSEMNVSTLELGDSALYLCASSLQDRSTTEAFFGQGTRLTVV.

This clonotype was seen ten or more times. The chain combines TRBV7-2 with TRBJ2-1, with 9 bases fitting TRBD2. Germline CDR1 is SGHTA and CDR2 is FQGNSA. V lost 11 bases to trimming and J lost 6 bases; unmatched junction nucleotides: 14. This CDR3 has 15 amino acids. Here the CDR3 DNA reads TGTGCCTCGGCGGGTAGCGGGAGCTTGGTCAATGAGCAGTTCTTC. This translates into CASAGSGSLVNEQFF.

This clonotype has just a few counts. J is TRBJ2-5 and V is TRBV7-2; D tentatively reads TRBD1 or TRBD2 (6 bases each). This CDR3 spans 15 amino acids. Germline V gene lookup returns CDR1 SGHTA and CDR2 FQGNSA. Trimming removed 5 bases at V and 2 bases at J, with 15 bases between. The CDR3, as DNA: TGTGCCAGCAGCCTAATGGCGGGACATCAAGAGACCCAGTACTTC. Its translation is CASSLMAGHQETQYF.

This clonotype was found many times. The rearrangement joins TRBV5-1 to TRBJ1-3; 7 bases map to TRBD1. The V gene's germline CDR1 is SGHRS and CDR2 YFSETQ. V lost 4 bases to trimming and J lost 2 bases; unmatched junction nucleotides: 12. The CDR3 is 17 residues long. The CDR3 nucleotides are TGCGCCAGCAGCACCGGTTCATCCGGGACAGCTGGAAACACCATATATTTT. This gives the protein CASSTGSSGTAGNTIYF.

This clonotype has at least ten counts. V and J are TRBV20-1 and TRBJ2-5, with D unclear. This CDR3 is built from 12 residues. With 6 bases removed from V and 1 base from J, the gap between germline ends came to 9 bases. The germline CDR1 and CDR2 sequences are DFQATT and SNEGSKA (reference sequence). The CDR3 DNA is TGCAGTGCATCTGAGGCCCAAGAGACCCAGTACTTC. Its translation: CSASEAQETQYF.

This clonotype occurred many times. The V gene is TRBV5-1, the J gene TRBJ2-3; 8 bases align to TRBD1. This CDR3 comprises 19 residues. The V gene's germline CDR1 is SGHRS and CDR2 YFSETQ. J gave up 1 base and V 0 bases, and 13 bases lay outside the gene matches. CDR3 protein: CASSLGLAGPGQGTDTQYF. CDR3 nucleotide sequence: TGCGCCAGCAGCTTGGGCCTAGCTGGACCGGGACAGGGCACAGATACGCAGTATTTT.

This clonotype was observed at least ten times. The chain has TRBV9 and TRBJ2-6; D not resolved. CDR3 length: 14 residues. The V end lost 2 bases, the J end lost 3 bases, and 6 bases lay between the germline ends. In germline, CDR1 is SGDLS, CDR2 YYNGEE. The CDR3 sequence is CASSVRLGANVLTF. CDR3 DNA: TGTGCCAGCAGCGTCAGGCTTGGGGCCAACGTCCTGACTTTC.

The chain is built from TRBV4-1 and TRBJ1-3, with D possibly TRBD1 on 6 matching bases. This CDR3 contains 15 residues. Germline loops: CDR1 MGHRA, CDR2 YSYEKL. With 3 bases removed from V and 7 bases from J, the gap between germline ends came to 16 bases. The CDR3 loop reads CASSQARGLQNTIYF. In nucleotides, the CDR3 is TGCGCCAGCAGCCAGGCCAGGGGATTACAGAACACCATATATTTT.

This clonotype was detected many times. The CDR3 DNA reads TGCGCCAGCAGCCCACAAAGAACAGGGTACGGAAAACTCTACGAGCAGTACTTC. Translating it yields CASSPQRTGYGKLYEQYF. V usage is TRBV4-1 and J usage is TRBJ2-7; D is possibly TRBD1 (6 bases). Trimming left V 4 bases short and J 3 bases short, with 25 bases between. Germline V gene lookup returns CDR1 MGHRA and CDR2 YSYEKL. This CDR3 contains 18 residues.

This chain uses TRBV11-2 with TRBJ2-1; D ambiguous. V lost 3 bases, J lost 6 bases, and 12 bases lay in between. In germline, CDR1 is SGHAT, CDR2 FQNNGV. This CDR3 is 14 amino acids long. CDR3 amino acids: CASSFTPSINEQFF. CDR3 nucleotides: TGTGCCAGCAGCTTCACCCCGTCTATCAATGAGCAGTTCTTC.

The rearrangement links TRBV29-1 to TRBJ2-3; D remains ambiguous. Trimming took 7 bases from V and 3 from J, leaving 5 bases between them. The CDR3 length is 10 residues. In germline, CDR1 is SQVTM, CDR2 ANQGSEA. The CDR3 loop is CSARTDTQYF. The CDR3 region has the DNA TGCAGCGCCCGGACAGATACGCAGTATTTT.

The chain links TRBV5-5 to TRBJ1-1, with D hard to call. In germline, CDR1 is SGHKS, CDR2 YYEKEE (reference sequence). With 2 bases removed from V and 1 base from J, the gap between germline ends came to 9 bases. The CDR3 runs 14 residues. In DNA, the CDR3 is TGTGCCAGCAGCTTTTGGGAGGGGAACACTGAAGCTTTCTTT. Its translation is CASSFWEGNTEAFF.

This clonotype was recorded many times. The CDR3 sequence is CASSKVQDSYEQYF. The CDR3 DNA reads as TGTGCCAGCAGCAAAGTACAGGACAGCTACGAGCAGTACTTC. The chain combines TRBV21-1 with TRBJ2-7; the table's TRBD1 call for D was not verified on the DNA. TRBV21-1 constitutes a pseudogene. CDR3 length: 14 amino acids.

This clonotype came up a few times. The chain has TRBV29-1 and TRBJ1-5; D is perhaps TRBD1 (6 bases). V was pared by 4 bases and J by 0 bases, with 13 bases between. Per the germline V gene, CDR1 is SQVTM and CDR2 is ANQGSEA. This CDR3 comprises 15 residues. CDR3 nucleotides: TGCAGCGTTGCGGACAGCTCCTATAGCAATCAGCCCCAGCATTTT. It encodes CSVADSSYSNQPQHF.

This clonotype has at least ten counts. V is TRBV7-2 and J is TRBJ2-1; a weak D match, TRBD1 (5 bases). Trimming shortened V by 0 bases and J by 6 bases, and 18 bases separated the two germline ends. Germline lookup yields CDR1 SGHTA and CDR2 FQGNSA. The CDR3 has 17 amino acids. The CDR3 sequence: CASSLAQVGQGSNEQFF. The CDR3 coding sequence is TGTGCCAGCAGCTTAGCGCAAGTTGGTCAGGGAAGCAATGAGCAGTTCTTC. Supplemented by reference TRBV7-2 and TRBJ2-1, the full variable domain reads GAGVSQSPSNKVTEKGKDVELRCDPISGHTALYWYRQSLGQGLEFLIYFQGNSAPDKSGLPSDRFSAERTGGSVSTLTIQRTQQEDSAVYLCASSLAQVGQGSNEQFFGPGTRLTVL.

This clonotype has at least ten counts. The gene calls are TRBV3-1 and TRBJ2-7, with D tentatively TRBD1 (6 bases). V dropped 1 base and J dropped 0 bases, with 13 bases sitting between them. The CDR3 runs 16 residues. Germline CDR1 and CDR2: LGHDT and YNNKEL (reference sequence). The CDR3 coding sequence is TGTGCCAGCAGCCAAGGCCTAATGGACAGCTCCTACGAGCAGTACTTC. Its protein is CASSQGLMDSSYEQYF.

In its sample, this clonotype was seen many times. This rearrangement joins TRBV6-1 to TRBJ2-1; 8 bases line up with TRBD2. CDR3 size: 13 residues. Germline V gene lookup returns CDR1 MNHNS and CDR2 SASEGT. With V trimmed by 6 bases and J by 9 bases, 7 bases remained unmatched. CDR3 sequence: CASSRTSLGEQFF. For the CDR3, the DNA is TGTGCCAGCAGCCGGACTAGCCTGGGTGAGCAGTTCTTC.